These 18 T cell receptor beta chains were all obtained from the same sample, sequenced in a study of CD8+ T cells in alopecia areata. Noted treatment: oral pan-JAK inhibitor, 5-10 mg twice daily. Once RNA had been extracted, it was reverse transcribed into cDNA to act as the sequencing template. The method was immunoSEQ multiplex PCR; TCRdb's version includes in-frame clones alone and lacks a portion of them. Of 95,000 to 150,000 clones listed, 50% to 55% are singletons. The sample was CD4+ T cells sorted from blood, taken at week 4, from a patient treated with tofacitinib. The origin of the receptors is a human donor with alopecia areata.

CDR3 bases: TGCGCCAGCAGCTTGGAAGTACAGACGAACACCGGGGAGCTGTTTTTT. Translating gives CASSLEVQTNTGELFF. V is TRBV5-1 and J is TRBJ2-2; D gene uncertain. In germline, CDR1 is SGHRS, CDR2 YFSETQ. The CDR3 loop spans 16 amino acids. Trimming took off 0 bases at V and 0 bases at J, with 9 bases between the two ends. The full variable domain, its missing parts supplied by reference TRBV5-1 and TRBJ2-2, is KAGVTQTPRYLIKTRGQQVTLSCSPISGHRSVSWYQQTPGQGLQFLFEYFSETQRNKGNFPGRFSGRQFSNSRSEMNVSTLELGDSALYLCASSLEVQTNTGELFFGEGSRLTVL.

The V and J genes are TRBV19 and TRBJ2-7; 8 nucleotides line up with TRBD1. Losses at the gene ends were 5 bases for V and 3 bases for J; bases not matched to a gene: 6. The CDR3 length is 14 residues. In germline, CDR1 is LNHDA, CDR2 SQIVND (reference sequence). The DNA of the CDR3 is TGTGCCAGTAGTCGGGCAGGGGGCATCTACGAGCAGTACTTC. It translates to CASSRAGGIYEQYF.

This sequence joins TRBV29-1 and TRBJ1-1, with a weak D call TRBD1 (5 bases). Germline values: CDR1 SQVTM, CDR2 ANQGSEA. V was cut by 5 bases and J by 3 bases, with 16 bases left in between. The CDR3 extends over 14 amino acids. The CDR3: CSVKTGLGDTEAFF. Here the CDR3 DNA reads TGCAGCGTTAAGACGGGACTCGGGGACACTGAAGCTTTCTTT.

The chain links TRBV30 to TRBJ2-2; a possible D gene is TRBD1 (5 bases). The V gene lost 1 base and the J gene lost 5 bases, with 11 bases spanning the gap. CDR3 length equals 14 residues. Per the germline V gene, CDR1 is GTSNPN and CDR2 is SVGIG (reference sequence). DNA for the CDR3: TGTGCCTGGAGTGGACAGTATCTAACCGGGGAGCTGTTTTTT. This codes for CAWSGQYLTGELFF.

This chain joins TRBV29-1 and TRBJ2-5; D might be TRBD2 (6 bases). The ends were cut back, 6 bases at V and 5 bases at J, with 13 bases in the middle. The CDR3 runs to 12 residues. The germline CDR1 and CDR2 sequences are SQVTM and ANQGSEA. CDR3 amino acids: CSVQGGVETQYF. The CDR3 coding sequence is TGCAGCGTCCAGGGAGGAGTGGAGACCCAGTACTTC.

The chain couples TRBV30 to TRBJ1-1, with TRBD1 identical over 8 bases. This CDR3 has 16 amino acids. The V gene's germline CDR1 is GTSNPN and CDR2 SVGIG (reference sequence). The V gene end was trimmed by 2 bases and the J gene end by 1 base; junction bases not matched to a gene: 9. The CDR3 spells CAWSYRDRLRNTEAFF. DNA for the CDR3: TGTGCCTGGAGTTACCGGGACAGGCTAAGGAACACTGAAGCTTTCTTT.

The chain's CDR3 is CASSRTINYGYTF. DNA for the CDR3: TGTGCCAGCAGTCGGACTATCAACTATGGCTACACCTTC. The rearrangement joins TRBV6-5 to TRBJ1-2; no clear D gene. This CDR3 spans 13 amino acids. The germline gives CDR1 MNHEY, CDR2 SVGAGI. V lost 5 bases and J 2 bases, leaving 9 bases between the germline ends.

The chain joins TRBV29-1 to TRBJ2-3, with TRBD2 identical over 14 bases. V shed 7 bases, J shed 0 bases, and the junction held 6 bases outside the gene matches. Germline lookup yields CDR1 SQVTM and CDR2 ANQGSEA. There are 16 residues in the CDR3. CDR3 DNA sequence: TGCAGCGGTGGGACTAGCGGGAGTATTAGCACAGATACGCAGTATTTT. It translates to CSGGTSGSISTDTQYF.

For this clone: The junction shows a germline mismatch at one end, possibly a read error. This chain uses TRBV30 with TRBJ2-2; D gene ambiguous. The CDR3 covers 13 residues. The V gene's germline CDR1 is GTSNPN and CDR2 SVGIG (reference sequence). This CDR3 is CAWSVKNPGELFF. The CDR3 DNA is TGTGCCTGGAGTGTAAAGAACCCCGGGGAGCTGTTTTTT.

This chain links TRBV4-2 with TRBJ2-5; D possibly corresponds to TRBD2 (5 bases). The V gene's germline CDR1 is LGHNA and CDR2 YNFKEQ. The CDR3 is 15 residues long. The V gene lost 0 bases and the J gene lost 5 bases, with 13 bases spanning the gap. CDR3 loop: CASSQDREGSETQYF. Written as DNA, the CDR3 is TGTGCCAGCAGCCAAGATCGGGAAGGGTCCGAGACCCAGTACTTC.

J is TRBJ1-1 and V is TRBV2; D is undetermined. CDR1 and CDR2 (germline): SNHLY, FYNNEI. This CDR3 is 16 amino acids long. The V gene lost 2 bases and the J gene lost 0 bases, with 13 bases spanning the gap. The CDR3 region is CASSESVESLNTEAFF. The CDR3 nucleotides are TGTGCCAGCAGTGAATCCGTCGAGTCCCTGAACACTGAAGCTTTCTTT.

This clone has just one count. This chain links TRBV15 with TRBJ1-3, with D tentatively TRBD1 (5 bases). V lost 3 bases and J 2 bases, leaving 14 bases between the germline ends. CDR1 and CDR2 from the germline V gene are LNHNV and YYDKDF (reference sequence). The CDR3 loop spans 16 amino acids. CDR3 nucleotide sequence: TGTGCCACCAGCAGGCCGCGGGGGGAAACTGGAAACACCATATATTTT. It codes for CATSRPRGETGNTIYF.

This clone was counted between two and nine times. The gene calls are TRBV5-4 and TRBJ2-1; no clear D gene. Germline V lookup: CDR1 SGHNT, CDR2 YYREEE (reference sequence). With 2 bases removed from V and 10 bases from J, the gap between germline ends came to 10 bases. CDR3 size: 12 residues. CDR3 residues: CASSFESDEQFF. The CDR3 DNA follows: TGTGCCAGCAGCTTTGAGTCGGACGAGCAGTTCTTC.

This clone was counted a few times. J is TRBJ1-4 and V is TRBV6-6, with D perhaps matching TRBD1 (5 bases). The germline gives CDR1 MNHNY, CDR2 SVGAGI (reference sequence). Trimming pared 7 bases from V and 5 bases from J, leaving 14 bases between. This CDR3 spans 14 amino acids. The CDR3 bases are TGTGCCAGCACGGGCGGGGGTTCGAATGAAAAACTGTTTTTT. Protein: CASTGGGSNEKLFF.

This chain joins TRBV4-1 and TRBJ2-5, with D perhaps TRBD2 (6 bases). Germline-derived CDR1 and CDR2 are MGHRA and YSYEKL. The CDR3 contains 16 residues. V lost 2 bases, J lost 5 bases, and 18 bases lay in between. The CDR3 region has the DNA TGCGCCAGCAGCCAAAGGACCCTTAGGGGAGGCGAGACCCAGTACTTC. Its protein is CASSQRTLRGGETQYF.

The rearrangement links TRBV25-1 to TRBJ1-1; 7 bases line up with TRBD1. Germline values: CDR1 MGHDK, CDR2 SYGVNS. The CDR3 is 14 residues long. The trim removed 4 bases at V and 7 bases at J, leaving 9 bases unmatched. The CDR3 sequence is CASSAGTDRLEAFF. The DNA of the CDR3 is TGTGCCAGCAGTGCCGGGACAGATAGGCTTGAAGCTTTCTTT.

V and J are TRBV2 and TRBJ2-3; either TRBD1 or TRBD2 may fit D (5 bases each). The ends were cut back, 6 bases at V and 3 bases at J, with 13 bases in the middle. The CDR3 totals 14 residues. CDR1 and CDR2 (germline): SNHLY, FYNNEI. The CDR3 region has the DNA TGTGCCAGCAGGACCGGGACCGGGACAGATACGCAGTATTTT. It specifies CASRTGTGTDTQYF.

This chain connects TRBV29-1 to TRBJ1-2; D perhaps matches TRBD1 (5 bases). In germline, CDR1 is SQVTM, CDR2 ANQGSEA. V was clipped by 6 bases and J by 7 bases, with 21 bases between them. The length of the CDR3 is 14 residues. The CDR3 loop reads CSVGRVSPTGGYTF. CDR3 in DNA: TGCAGCGTAGGCCGGGTCTCTCCAACAGGTGGCTACACCTTC.